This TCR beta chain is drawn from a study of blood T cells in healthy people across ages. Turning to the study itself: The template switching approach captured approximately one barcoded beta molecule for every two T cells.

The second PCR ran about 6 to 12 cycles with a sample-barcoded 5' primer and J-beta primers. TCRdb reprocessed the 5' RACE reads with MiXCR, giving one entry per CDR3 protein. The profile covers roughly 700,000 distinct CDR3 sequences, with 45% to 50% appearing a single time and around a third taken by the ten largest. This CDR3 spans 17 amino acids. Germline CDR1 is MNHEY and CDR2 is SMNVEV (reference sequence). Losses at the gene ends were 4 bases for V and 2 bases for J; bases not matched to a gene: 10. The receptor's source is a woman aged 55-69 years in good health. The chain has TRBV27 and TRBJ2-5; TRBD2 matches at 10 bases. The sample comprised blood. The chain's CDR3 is CASSSSPGLANQETQYF. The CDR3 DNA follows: TGTGCCAGCAGTTCGAGTCCGGGACTAGCGAATCAAGAGACCCAGTACTTC.